Shown below are 28 T cell receptor beta chains from a single sample sequenced in a study of cytomegalovirus exposure and HLA in healthy donors (dated 2017 in TCRdb). Receptors were amplified or captured by the immunoSEQ multiplex PCR assay. A mixture of 60 forward primers for TCR Vbeta segments and 13 reverse primers for TCR Jbeta segments was used in the multiplex PCR. Held by TCRdb, this immuneACCESS table contains in-frame sequences only and omits some clones. Under half of the omission traces to an unresolved V gene where checked; the cause of the rest is unknown. The sample table holds 150,000 or so clones, of which around 73% were seen once. Jointly, the top ten make up 1.5% to 2% of the sample. Sequenced sample: PBMCs. The receptor set was obtained from a woman aged 18-30 years in good health and CMV-seronegative.

CDR3 loop: CASRILDRGGQPQHF. CDR3 in DNA: TGTGCCAGCAGAATCCTAGACAGGGGAGGTCAGCCCCAGCATTTT. The chain carries TRBV6-1 and TRBJ1-5; 8 bases line up with TRBD1. From germline, CDR1 is MNHNS and CDR2 SASEGT. The CDR3 consists of 15 residues. V was clipped by 6 bases and J by 6 bases; unmatched bases: 10.

The gene calls are TRBV5-1 and TRBJ1-6; D possibly corresponds to TRBD1 (6 bases). Germline CDR1 is SGHRS and CDR2 is YFSETQ. Trimming cost V 1 base and J 3 bases, with 11 bases left between them. The CDR3 spans 16 residues. CDR3 in amino acids: CASSLQGLYYNSPLHF. The CDR3 coding sequence is TGCGCCAGCAGCTTGCAGGGGCTTTACTATAATTCACCCCTCCACTTT.

This sequence joins TRBV7-2 and TRBJ2-7; D possibly corresponds to TRBD2 (6 bases). V was clipped by 1 base and J by 0 bases, with 13 bases between them. Germline lookup yields CDR1 SGHTA and CDR2 FQGNSA. The CDR3 runs to 16 residues. For the CDR3, the DNA is TGTGCCAGCAGCTTAGGAGCGGGCTTTAGCTCCTACGAGCAGTACGTC. This encodes CASSLGAGFSSYEQYV.

CDR3 in amino acids: CASSRGLAGNEQFF. CDR3 nucleotide sequence: TGCGCCAGCAGCAGGGGACTAGCGGGTAATGAGCAGTTCTTC. The chain links TRBV5-1 to TRBJ2-1; TRBD2 matches 12 bases. CDR3 length: 14 residues. Per germline, CDR1 SGHRS and CDR2 YFSETQ. J was trimmed by 7 bases and V by 4 bases; bases with no gene match: 3.

The CDR3 is CASSYYSGALEAFF. DNA of the CDR3: TGTGCCAGCAGTTACTACAGCGGAGCCTTAGAAGCTTTCTTT. The gene calls are TRBV6-5 and TRBJ1-1; D gene uncertain. The germline V gene encodes CDR1 MNHEY and CDR2 SVGAGI. The CDR3 is 14 amino acids. Trimming removed 1 base from V and 8 bases from J, with 14 bases in between.

The genes are TRBV5-1 and TRBJ1-1, with D unresolved. CDR3 length: 14 amino acids. Germline CDR1 and CDR2: SGHRS and YFSETQ. V shed 6 bases and J shed 2 bases, with 14 bases lying between them. This CDR3 reads CASTITEGNTEAFF. CDR3 DNA sequence: TGCGCCAGCACGATTACAGAAGGCAACACTGAAGCTTTCTTT.

With respect to this clone: An end of the junction does not agree with germline; a read error may underlie this. The genes are TRBV4-1 and TRBJ2-6, with TRBD1 as a possible D gene (5 bases). CDR1 and CDR2 from the germline V gene are MGHRA and YSYEKL. This CDR3 is built from 15 residues. The CDR3 loop is CASSAWISGANGLTF. The CDR3 nucleotides read TGCGCCAGCAGCGCCTGGATCTCTGGGGCCAACGGCCTGACTTTC.

The rearrangement uses TRBV7-9 and TRBJ2-3; TRBD1 might be the D (7 bases). The CDR3 contains 17 residues. V lost 0 bases and J 2 bases, leaving 15 bases between the germline ends. Per the germline V gene, CDR1 is SEHNR and CDR2 is FQNEAQ (reference sequence). CDR3 sequence reads: CASSLAYQGEVTDTQYF. The CDR3 nucleotides read TGTGCCAGCAGCTTAGCTTATCAGGGGGAGGTCACAGATACGCAGTATTTT.

The chain joins TRBV11-3 to TRBJ2-6; TRBD1 might be the D (6 bases). Germline loops: CDR1 SGHNT, CDR2 YENEEA. CDR3 length: 18 residues. The ends were cut back, 4 bases at V and 0 bases at J, with 16 bases in the middle. This CDR3 reads CASSSGVGRASGANVLTF. The CDR3 DNA reads as TGTGCCAGCAGCTCAGGGGTTGGACGGGCCTCTGGGGCCAACGTCCTGACTTTC.

V gene TRBV4-2 combines with J gene TRBJ2-7; no definite D call. This CDR3 has 13 residues. The germline V and J ends were trimmed by 0 bases and 6 bases, with 9 bases remaining between them. Germline V lookup: CDR1 LGHNA, CDR2 YNFKEQ. In DNA form, the CDR3 reads TGTGCCAGCAGCCAAGATATACGCGGCGAGCAGTACTTC. It translates to CASSQDIRGEQYF.

This clone was picked up a small number of times. The chain joins TRBV5-4 to TRBJ2-6; D remains ambiguous. The CDR3 covers 16 residues. V was trimmed by 4 bases and J by 0 bases, leaving 11 bases between them. Germline V gene sequence: CDR1 SGHNT, CDR2 YYREEE (reference sequence). The CDR3 coding sequence is TGTGCCAGCAGCCAAGATTCGGGCTCTGGGGCCAACGTCCTGACTTTC. This sequence encodes CASSQDSGSGANVLTF.

Here the CDR3 DNA reads TGTGCCAGCAGCCCTAGAACAGGGTTGTATAGCAATCAGCCCCAGCATTTT. As protein: CASSPRTGLYSNQPQHF. V gene TRBV7-8 combines with J gene TRBJ1-5, with D possibly TRBD1 on 6 matching bases. There are 17 residues in the CDR3. Trimming removed 5 bases from V and 0 bases from J, with 17 bases in between. Per the germline V gene, CDR1 is SGHVS and CDR2 is FQNEAQ.

The chain recombines TRBV5-8 with TRBJ1-1, with D maybe TRBD1 (6 bases). The CDR3 length is 14 residues. Trimming took off 4 bases at V and 11 bases at J, with 21 bases between the two ends. Germline CDR1 SGHTS, CDR2 YDEGEE. CDR3 sequence: CASSGVRGVTMAFF. The CDR3 nucleotides read TGTGCCAGCAGCGGGGTCAGGGGTGTAACTATGGCTTTCTTT.

The rearrangement links TRBV11-2 to TRBJ1-3; D uncertain. With 5 bases removed from V and 1 base from J, the gap between germline ends came to 3 bases. This CDR3 is built from 12 residues. Germline-derived CDR1 and CDR2 are SGHAT and FQNNGV. CDR3 sequence reads: CASSRSGNTIYF. The CDR3 DNA is TGTGCCAGCAGCCGTTCTGGAAACACCATATATTTT.

This clone came up once. CDR3 in DNA: TGTGCCAGCAGCCAAGGGACAGGGCGTTCCTACGAGCAGTACGTC. Translating gives CASSQGTGRSYEQYV. J is TRBJ2-7 and V is TRBV5-6, with TRBD1 matching over 9 bases. Germline CDR1 and CDR2: SGHDT and YYEEEE. CDR3 length: 15 amino acids. With V trimmed by 4 bases and J by 1 base, 6 bases remained unmatched.

The rearrangement joins TRBV13 to TRBJ2-2; 7 nucleotides match TRBD1. The CDR3 covers 15 residues. Trimming removed 5 bases from V and 5 bases from J; junction bases left unmatched: 8. CDR1 is PRHDT and CDR2 is FYEKMQ in the germline V gene (reference sequence). In DNA form, the CDR3 reads TGTGCCAGCAGCCAGAGACCAGGGGGAACCGGGGAGCTGTTTTTT. It encodes CASSQRPGGTGELFF.

This chain links TRBV6-5 with TRBJ2-5, with D possibly matching TRBD1 (5 bases). The germline gives CDR1 MNHEY, CDR2 SVGAGI. The CDR3 is made up of 13 amino acids. The ends were cut back, 6 bases at V and 5 bases at J, with 13 bases in the middle. CDR3 DNA: TGTGCCAGCAGGGACACCGGTAGGGAGACCCAGTACTTC. This gives the protein CASRDTGRETQYF.

This chain connects TRBV12-5 to TRBJ2-3, with 10 nucleotides matching TRBD2. The CDR3 contains 19 residues. Germline lookup yields CDR1 LGHNT and CDR2 FRNRAP. V dropped 2 bases and J dropped 0; count of bases not matched to a gene: 11. The CDR3 nucleotides are TGTGCTAGTGGTTTGATAAGCGGGAGGGCCGGAACTAGCACAGATACGCAGTATTTT. The encoded protein is CASGLISGRAGTSTDTQYF.

This clone was observed once. The rearrangement joins TRBV6-5 to TRBJ2-3; 9 bases fit TRBD2. Germline values: CDR1 MNHEY, CDR2 SVGAGI. Losses at the gene ends were 7 bases for V and 2 bases for J; bases not matched to a gene: 7. The CDR3 is 15 amino acids. The CDR3 loop is CASKPLAGHTDTQYF. CDR3 bases: TGTGCCAGCAAACCTCTAGCGGGGCACACAGATACGCAGTATTTT.

This chain joins TRBV4-1 and TRBJ1-5, with a tentative D call TRBD1 (6 bases). Germline V gives CDR1 MGHRA, CDR2 YSYEKL. The CDR3 totals 14 residues. With 5 bases removed from V and 3 bases from J, the gap between germline ends came to 11 bases. The CDR3: CASSTRQDNQPQHF. The CDR3 DNA reads TGCGCCAGCAGCACCCGACAGGACAATCAGCCCCAGCATTTT.

Points on this clone: The sample carries other DNA sequences with the same CDR3. This sequence joins TRBV9 and TRBJ2-7; maybe TRBD2 (6 bases). Deletions cut 2 bases from V and 4 bases from J, with 10 bases between. The germline CDR1 and CDR2 sequences are SGDLS and YYNGEE. The CDR3 is 13 amino acids. CDR3 sequence (DNA): TGTGCCAGCAGCGTCGGGAGTTCGTACGAGCAGTACTTC. Its translation is CASSVGSSYEQYF.

This chain uses TRBV7-2 with TRBJ1-4; D is undetermined. There are 16 residues in the CDR3. Germline V gives CDR1 SGHTA, CDR2 FQGNSA. V was shortened by 2 bases and J by 8 bases, with 18 bases between the two germline ends. DNA of the CDR3: TGTGCCAGCAGCTTACCTGGTGGTGCACCTAGGGAAAAACTGTTTTTT. This codes for CASSLPGGAPREKLFF.

The V call is TRBV5-1, the J call TRBJ2-1; D unclear. There are 15 residues in the CDR3. Trimming left V 4 bases short and J 2 bases short, with 13 bases between. The germline V gene has CDR1 SGHRS and CDR2 YFSETQ. In nucleotides, the CDR3 is TGCGCCAGCAGCCCACCGGGTCTTACCTACAATGAGCAGTTCTTC. Translation: CASSPPGLTYNEQFF.

The chain is built from TRBV6-5 and TRBJ2-5; D gene uncertain. The CDR3 length is 13 residues. Germline V gene data show CDR1 as MNHEY and CDR2 as SVGAGI. V lost 2 bases and J lost 5, with 9 bases in between. The CDR3 protein is CASSYEVEETQYF. CDR3 sequence (DNA): TGTGCCAGCAGTTACGAGGTAGAGGAGACCCAGTACTTC.

This sequence joins TRBV27 and TRBJ2-1, with TRBD1 identical over 7 bases. V shed 3 bases and J 9 bases; nucleotides not matched to a gene: 8. The CDR3 loop spans 14 amino acids. Germline V lookup: CDR1 MNHEY, CDR2 SMNVEV (reference sequence). The CDR3 sequence is CASSFLDRDLEQFF. The CDR3 DNA sequence: TGTGCCAGCAGTTTTTTAGACAGGGATCTTGAGCAGTTCTTC.

The chain joins TRBV5-6 to TRBJ2-1; weak D call: TRBD1 (5 bases). The V and J ends lost 0 bases and 5 bases respectively, with 9 bases between them. CDR1 SGHDT and CDR2 YYEEEE come from the germline V gene. CDR3 length: 14 amino acids. CDR3 residues: CASSLVGRDNEQFF. For the CDR3, the DNA is TGTGCCAGCAGCTTGGTTGGCAGGGACAATGAGCAGTTCTTC.

This clone was counted only a few times. V and J are TRBV5-4 and TRBJ2-1, with 7 bases aligning to TRBD2. The CDR3 runs 15 residues. The V gene end was trimmed by 3 bases and the J gene end by 3 bases; junction bases not matched to a gene: 6. Germline V gives CDR1 SGHNT, CDR2 YYREEE (reference sequence). CDR3 coding DNA: TGTGCCAGCAGCTACCAGCGGGACTTCTACAATGAGCAGTTCTTC. Translation gives CASSYQRDFYNEQFF.

The V gene is TRBV5-1, the J gene TRBJ1-4, with D perhaps matching TRBD1 (6 bases). CDR3 length equals 14 residues. V dropped 4 bases and J dropped 8 bases, with 15 bases sitting between them. From germline, CDR1 is SGHRS and CDR2 YFSETQ. The CDR3, as DNA: TGCGCCAGCAGCGAGGACAGCCGACAGGAAAAACTGTTTTTT. This encodes CASSEDSRQEKLFF.